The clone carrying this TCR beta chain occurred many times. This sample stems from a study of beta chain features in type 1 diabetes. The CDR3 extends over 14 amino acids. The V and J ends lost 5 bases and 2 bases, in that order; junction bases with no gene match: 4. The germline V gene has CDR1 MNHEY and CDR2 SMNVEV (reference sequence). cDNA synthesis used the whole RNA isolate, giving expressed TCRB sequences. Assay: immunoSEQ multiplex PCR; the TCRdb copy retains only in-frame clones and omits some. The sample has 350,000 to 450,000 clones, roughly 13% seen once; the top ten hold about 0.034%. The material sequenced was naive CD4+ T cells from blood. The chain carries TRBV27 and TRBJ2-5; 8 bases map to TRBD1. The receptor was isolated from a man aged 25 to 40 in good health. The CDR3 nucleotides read TGTGCCAGCAGTCCGCGGACAGGGCAAGAGACCCAGTACTTC. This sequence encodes CASSPRTGQETQYF.